This TCR beta chain was sequenced in a study of CXCR3-negative and CXCR3-positive naive CD8 T cells. 5' RACE with UMI labels generated the TRB cDNA libraries. TCRdb processed the 5' RACE reads again and assigns one entry to each CDR3 protein, with no DNA. This repertoire includes about 120,000 distinct CDR3 sequences. Note on this clonotype: Its cognate antigen is unknown.

CD45RO-CCR7+CD27+CD95- expression identified naive CD8+ T cells. Points from the study as a whole: PBMCs showed partially decreased CXCR3 expression after cryopreservation, and most assays used fresh PBMCs. TCR strength was inferred from TRB CDR3 properties, while surface CD5 was comparable between naive subsets.

The specimen was naive CXCR3- CD8+ T cells from blood. Subset meaning: CD45RO-CCR7+CD27+CD95- naive CD8+ T cells lacking CXCR3 (TNR3-). The sequence was collected from a human donor in good health. Some clones in this sample may be carry-over from other donors' samples.

The CDR3 loop reads CASSQRDSTDTQYF. The chain couples TRBV4-3 to TRBJ2-3; absent DNA, TCRdb's TRBD2 call cannot be checked. The CDR3 covers 14 residues. The V gene's germline CDR1 is LGHNA and CDR2 YSLEER.